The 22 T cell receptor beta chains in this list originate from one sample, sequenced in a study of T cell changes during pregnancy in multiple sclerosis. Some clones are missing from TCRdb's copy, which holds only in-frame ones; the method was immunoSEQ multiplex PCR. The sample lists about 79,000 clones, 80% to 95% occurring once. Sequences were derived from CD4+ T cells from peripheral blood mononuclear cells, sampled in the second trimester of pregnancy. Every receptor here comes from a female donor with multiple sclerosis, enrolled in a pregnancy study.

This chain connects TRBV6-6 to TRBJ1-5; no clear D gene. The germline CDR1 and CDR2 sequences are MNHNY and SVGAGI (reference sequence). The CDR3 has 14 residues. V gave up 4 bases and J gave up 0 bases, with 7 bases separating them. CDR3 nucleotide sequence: TGTGCCAGCAGTTCCTTAGCTAGCAATCAGCCCCAGCATTTT. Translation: CASSSLASNQPQHF.

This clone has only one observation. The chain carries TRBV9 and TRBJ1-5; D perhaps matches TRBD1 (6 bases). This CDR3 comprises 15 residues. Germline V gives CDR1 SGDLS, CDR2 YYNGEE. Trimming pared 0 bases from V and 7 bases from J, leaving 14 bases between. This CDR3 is CASSVAPGEGQPQHF. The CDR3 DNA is TGTGCCAGCAGCGTAGCCCCAGGGGAAGGGCAGCCCCAGCATTTT.

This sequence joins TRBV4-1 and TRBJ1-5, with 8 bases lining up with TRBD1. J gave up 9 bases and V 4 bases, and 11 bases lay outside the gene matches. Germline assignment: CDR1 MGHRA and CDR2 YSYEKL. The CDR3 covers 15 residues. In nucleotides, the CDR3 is TGCGCCAGCAGCCCCCCGACAGGGGATGGACGGCCCCAGCATTTT. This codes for CASSPPTGDGRPQHF.

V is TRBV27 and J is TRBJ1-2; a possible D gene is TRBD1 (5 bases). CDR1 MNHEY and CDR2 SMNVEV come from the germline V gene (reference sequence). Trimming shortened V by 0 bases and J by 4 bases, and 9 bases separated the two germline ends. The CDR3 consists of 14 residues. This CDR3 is CASSLSAGSYGYTF. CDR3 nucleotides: TGTGCCAGCAGTTTATCCGCAGGGTCCTATGGCTACACCTTC.

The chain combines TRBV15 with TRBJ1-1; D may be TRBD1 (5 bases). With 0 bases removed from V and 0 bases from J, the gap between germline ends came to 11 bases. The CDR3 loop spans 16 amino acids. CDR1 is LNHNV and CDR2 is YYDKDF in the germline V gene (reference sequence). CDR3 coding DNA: TGTGCCACCAGCAGAGAGGACACCTCTATGAACACTGAAGCTTTCTTT. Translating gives CATSREDTSMNTEAFF.

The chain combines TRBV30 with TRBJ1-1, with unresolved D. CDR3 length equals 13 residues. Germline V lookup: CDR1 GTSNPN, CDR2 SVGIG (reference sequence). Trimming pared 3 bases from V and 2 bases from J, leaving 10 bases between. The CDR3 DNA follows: TGTGCCTGGAGCGCCCGGGGAAACACTGAAGCTTTCTTT. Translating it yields CAWSARGNTEAFF.

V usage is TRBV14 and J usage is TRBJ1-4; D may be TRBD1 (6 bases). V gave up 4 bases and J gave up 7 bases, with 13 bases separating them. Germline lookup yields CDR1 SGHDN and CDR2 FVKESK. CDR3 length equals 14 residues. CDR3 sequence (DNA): TGTGCCAGCAGCCGTCAGGGGTCGGGTGAAAAACTGTTTTTT. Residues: CASSRQGSGEKLFF. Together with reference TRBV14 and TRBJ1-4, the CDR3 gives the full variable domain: EAGVTQFPSHSVIEKGQTVTLRCDPISGHDNLYWYRRVMGKEIKFLLHFVKESKQDESGMPNNRFLAERTGGTYSTLKVQPAELEDSGVYFCASSRQGSGEKLFFGSGTQLSVL.

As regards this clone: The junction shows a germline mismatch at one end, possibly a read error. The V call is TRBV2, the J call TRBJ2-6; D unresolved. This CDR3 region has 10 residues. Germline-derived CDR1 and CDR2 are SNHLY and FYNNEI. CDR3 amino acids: CASSEGRPFF. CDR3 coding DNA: TGTGCCAGCAGTGAAGGGCGGCCTTTTTTC. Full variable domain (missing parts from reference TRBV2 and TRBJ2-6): EPEVTQTPSHQVTQMGQEVILRCVPISNHLYFYWYRQILGQKVEFLVSFYNNEISEKSEIFDDQFSVERPDGSNFTLKIRSTKLEDSAMYFCASSEGRPFFGAGSRLTVL.

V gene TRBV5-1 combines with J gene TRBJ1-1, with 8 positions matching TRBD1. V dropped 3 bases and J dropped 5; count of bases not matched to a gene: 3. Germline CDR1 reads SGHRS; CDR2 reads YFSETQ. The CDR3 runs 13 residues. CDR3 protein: CASSYQGATEAFF. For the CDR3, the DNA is TGCGCCAGCAGCTATCAGGGGGCGACTGAAGCTTTCTTT.

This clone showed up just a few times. CDR3 region: CASSLGGRGELFF. The CDR3 DNA sequence: TGTGCCAGCAGCTTAGGGGGCCGCGGGGAGCTGTTTTTT. This chain uses TRBV7-3 with TRBJ2-2; D possibly corresponds to TRBD1 (6 bases). Germline loops: CDR1 SGHTA, CDR2 FQGTGA. Trimming removed 2 bases from V and 7 bases from J, with 8 bases in between. This CDR3 region has 13 residues.

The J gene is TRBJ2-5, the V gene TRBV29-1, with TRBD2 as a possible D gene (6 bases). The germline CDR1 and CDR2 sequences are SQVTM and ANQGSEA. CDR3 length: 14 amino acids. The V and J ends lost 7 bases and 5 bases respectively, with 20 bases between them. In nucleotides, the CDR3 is TGCAGCGGGTGGTCTGCTTTCGCGGGGGAGACCCAGTACTTC. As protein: CSGWSAFAGETQYF.

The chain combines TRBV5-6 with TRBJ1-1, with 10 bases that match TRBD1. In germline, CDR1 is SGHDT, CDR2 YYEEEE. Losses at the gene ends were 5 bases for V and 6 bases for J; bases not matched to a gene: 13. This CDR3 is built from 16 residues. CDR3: CASSLNRGQGFSEAFF. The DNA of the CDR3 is TGTGCCAGCAGTTTAAACCGGGGACAGGGGTTTTCTGAAGCTTTCTTT. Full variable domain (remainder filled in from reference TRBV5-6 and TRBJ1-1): DAGVTQSPTHLIKTRGQQVTLRCSPKSGHDTVSWYQQALGQGPQFIFQYYEEEERQRGNFPDRFSGHQFPNYSSELNVNALLLGDSALYLCASSLNRGQGFSEAFFGQGTRLTVV.

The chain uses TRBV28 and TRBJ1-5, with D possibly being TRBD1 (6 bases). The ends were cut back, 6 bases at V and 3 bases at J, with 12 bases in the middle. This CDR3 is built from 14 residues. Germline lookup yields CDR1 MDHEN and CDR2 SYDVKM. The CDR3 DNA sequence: TGTGCCAGCAGACGAACAGGGAACAATCAGCCCCAGCATTTT. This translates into CASRRTGNNQPQHF. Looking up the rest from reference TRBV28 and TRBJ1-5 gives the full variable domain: DVKVTQSSRYLVKRTGEKVFLECVQDMDHENMFWYRQDPGLGLRLIYFSYDVKMKEKGDIPEGYSVSREKKERFSLILESASTNQTSMYLCASRRTGNNQPQHFGDGTRLSIL.

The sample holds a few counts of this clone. For the CDR3, the DNA is TGTGCCAGCAGTCCCGGGAGGGGAGGGTATGGCTACACCTTC. Translating gives CASSPGRGGYGYTF. This chain links TRBV6-5 with TRBJ1-2; D may be TRBD1 (5 bases). V was trimmed by 5 bases and J by 5 bases, leaving 15 bases between them. The length of the CDR3 is 14 residues. In germline, CDR1 is MNHEY, CDR2 SVGAGI.

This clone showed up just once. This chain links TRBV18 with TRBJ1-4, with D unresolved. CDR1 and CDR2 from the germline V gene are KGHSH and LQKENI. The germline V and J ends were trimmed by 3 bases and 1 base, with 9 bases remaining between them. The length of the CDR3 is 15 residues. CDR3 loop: CASSPYTETNEKLFF. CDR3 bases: TGTGCCAGCTCACCCTACACAGAAACTAATGAAAAACTGTTTTTT.

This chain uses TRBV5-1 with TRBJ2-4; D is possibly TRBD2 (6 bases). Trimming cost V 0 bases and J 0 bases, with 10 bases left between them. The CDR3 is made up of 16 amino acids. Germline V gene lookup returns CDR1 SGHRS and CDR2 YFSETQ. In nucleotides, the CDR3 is TGCGCCAGCAGCTTGGGTGGGGGGATAGCCAAAAACATTCAGTACTTC. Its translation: CASSLGGGIAKNIQYF.

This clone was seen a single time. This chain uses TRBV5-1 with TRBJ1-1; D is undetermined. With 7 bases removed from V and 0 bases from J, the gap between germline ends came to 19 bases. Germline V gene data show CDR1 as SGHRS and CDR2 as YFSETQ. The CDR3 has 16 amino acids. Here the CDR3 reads CASHRSALQLNTEAFF. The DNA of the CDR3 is TGCGCCAGCCATCGTAGTGCACTACAATTGAACACTGAAGCTTTCTTT.

The DNA for the CDR3 is TGCGCCAGCAGCACCTTCGCGGGAGTTTTGTCCCAAGAGACCCAGTACTTC. As protein: CASSTFAGVLSQETQYF. The chain employs TRBV5-1 and TRBJ2-5; 7 bases align to TRBD2. CDR1 is SGHRS, CDR2 YFSETQ, per germline. J gave up 1 base and V 4 bases, and 13 bases lay outside the gene matches. CDR3 size: 17 residues. Variable domain in full (rest from reference TRBV5-1 and TRBJ2-5): KAGVTQTPRYLIKTRGQQVTLSCSPISGHRSVSWYQQTPGQGLQFLFEYFSETQRNKGNFPGRFSGRQFSNSRSEMNVSTLELGDSALYLCASSTFAGVLSQETQYFGPGTRLLVL.

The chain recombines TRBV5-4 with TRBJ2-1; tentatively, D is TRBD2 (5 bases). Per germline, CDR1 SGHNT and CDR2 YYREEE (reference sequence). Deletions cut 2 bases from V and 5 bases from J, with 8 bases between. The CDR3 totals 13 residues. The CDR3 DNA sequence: TGTGCCAGCAGCTTTCCGAGGGACAATGAGCAGTTCTTC. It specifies CASSFPRDNEQFF. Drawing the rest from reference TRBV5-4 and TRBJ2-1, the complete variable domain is ETGVTQSPTHLIKTRGQQVTLRCSSQSGHNTVSWYQQALGQGPQFIFQYYREEENGRGNFPPRFSGLQFPNYSSELNVNALELDDSALYLCASSFPRDNEQFFGPGTRLTVL.

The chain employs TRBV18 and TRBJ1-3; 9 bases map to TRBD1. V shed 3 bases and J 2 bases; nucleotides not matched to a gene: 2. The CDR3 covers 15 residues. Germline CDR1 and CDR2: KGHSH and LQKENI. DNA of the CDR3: TGTGCCAGCTCACCTGGGACAGGGCCTGGAAACACCATATATTTT. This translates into CASSPGTGPGNTIYF.

The CDR3 loop is CASSTTQGASYNEQFF. The CDR3 DNA follows: TGCGCCAGCAGCACTACTCAGGGGGCTTCTTACAATGAGCAGTTCTTC. The V gene is TRBV4-1, the J gene TRBJ2-1; 8 bases map to TRBD1. Germline CDR1 is MGHRA and CDR2 is YSYEKL. This CDR3 has 16 residues. With V trimmed by 5 bases and J by 4 bases, 10 bases remained unmatched.

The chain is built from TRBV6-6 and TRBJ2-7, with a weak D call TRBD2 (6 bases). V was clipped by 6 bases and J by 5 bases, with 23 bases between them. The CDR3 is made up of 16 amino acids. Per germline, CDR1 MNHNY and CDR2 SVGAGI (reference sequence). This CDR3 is CASSPFEERAKDEQYF. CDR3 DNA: TGTGCCAGCAGCCCGTTCGAGGAGCGGGCTAAAGACGAGCAGTACTTC.